This section outlines one T cell receptor (beta chain) sequence together with its context. Produced via immunoSEQ multiplex PCR; TCRdb's table is partial and in-frame only. Seen here are tens of thousands of clones, about 90% observed once, and the top ten hold 25% to 35%. These data are taken from a study of OX40 agonist ivuxolimab in advanced cancers. This receptor was obtained from an adult with an advanced solid tumor such as melanoma, head and neck, liver or kidney cancer. Sample: CD4+ or CD8+ T cells sorted from blood, taken in a trial of the OX40 agonist ivuxolimab.

CDR3 sequence reads: CASSLRGGNQPQHF. CDR3 DNA sequence: TGTGCCAGCAGCTTAAGGGGTGGCAATCAGCCCCAGCATTTT. The chain employs TRBV5-6 and TRBJ1-5, with D possibly TRBD1 on 5 matching bases. Trimming left V 2 bases short and J 2 bases short, with 8 bases between. Per germline, CDR1 SGHDT and CDR2 YYEEEE. The CDR3 covers 14 residues.